These 8 T cell receptor beta chains were sequenced from one sample in a study of Ad26.COV2.S vaccination and SARS-CoV-2 variants. As to treatment: around 19 received Ad26.COV2.S at low or high dose, single or two shots; about 5 received placebo; per-sample allocation not given. Specimen acquisition occurred on day 63 following the initial vaccine or placebo injection. Here immunoSEQ multiplex PCR was the method, and the copy in TCRdb shows in-frame clones only, minus some. In the table there are under 550,000 clones, 70% to 90% of which are singletons. This specimen was peripheral blood, taken in a trial of Ad26.COV2.S vaccine versus placebo. The receptors stem from a person aged 18-65 years who received the Ad26.COV2.S COVID-19 vaccine or a placebo.

The gene calls are TRBV9 and TRBJ2-5, with D uncertain. CDR3 length: 10 residues. Trimming stripped 6 bases from V and 5 bases from J, with 5 bases between. Germline V CDR1 and CDR2: SGDLS, YYNGEE. CDR3 amino acids: CASKYETQYF. In DNA, the CDR3 is TGTGCCAGCAAGTATGAGACCCAGTACTTC.

The gene calls are TRBV4-1 and TRBJ2-2, with D unresolved. Germline V CDR1 and CDR2: MGHRA, YSYEKL. The CDR3 runs 14 residues. Between the trimmed V and J ends, which lost 6 bases and 5 bases, there was a span of 13 bases. The CDR3 spells CASSGIVKTGELFF. The CDR3 nucleotides read TGCGCCAGCAGTGGGATAGTCAAAACCGGGGAGCTGTTTTTT.

This clone was seen a handful of times. The chain has TRBV7-3 and TRBJ2-2, with 7 bases fitting TRBD1. Germline values: CDR1 SGHTA, CDR2 FQGTGA. V lost 5 bases and J lost 2; bases outside the gene matches: 8. This CDR3 contains 16 residues. DNA for the CDR3: TGTGCCAGCAGCCCCACCCGGGACAGAAACACCGGGGAGCTGTTTTTT. The encoded protein is CASSPTRDRNTGELFF.

The gene calls are TRBV10-3 and TRBJ2-7; 8 bases agree with TRBD2. From germline, CDR1 is ENHRY and CDR2 SYGVKD. V trimming: 6 bases; J trimming: 1 base; junction bases outside the gene matches: 2. The CDR3 is made up of 13 amino acids. In DNA form, the CDR3 reads TGTGCCATCAGACCGGGAGGGTCCTACGAGCAGTACTTC. Amino acid sequence: CAIRPGGSYEQYF.

In this sample, this clone turned up once. The rearrangement uses TRBV2 and TRBJ1-5, with 7 bases that match TRBD1. This CDR3 region has 13 residues. Germline-derived CDR1 and CDR2 are SNHLY and FYNNEI. V lost 7 bases to trimming and J lost 7 bases; unmatched junction nucleotides: 7. CDR3 bases: TGTGCCAGCATAAGAGGGGGCCAGCAGCCCCAGCATTTT. Translating gives CASIRGGQQPQHF.

V usage is TRBV6-5 and J usage is TRBJ2-1; weak D call: TRBD2 (5 bases). The CDR3 has 15 amino acids. Trimming removed 6 bases at V and 9 bases at J, with 21 bases between. The germline V gene has CDR1 MNHEY and CDR2 SVGAGI. As DNA, the CDR3 is TGTGCCAGCAGCCTTACTAGGGAGATTTTACGTGAGCAGTTCTTC. Amino acid sequence: CASSLTREILREQFF.

This chain uses TRBV5-6 with TRBJ2-3; 15 nucleotides agree with TRBD2. Trimming at V came to 5 bases and at J to 3 bases, leaving 7 bases not matched to a gene. CDR1 and CDR2 (germline): SGHDT, YYEEEE. The CDR3 consists of 17 residues. The CDR3 loop reads CASSPTGTSGGTDTQYF. The DNA for the CDR3 is TGTGCCAGCAGTCCGACCGGGACTAGCGGGGGGACAGATACGCAGTATTTT.

This rearrangement joins TRBV28 to TRBJ1-5; D is undetermined. CDR1 is MDHEN and CDR2 is SYDVKM in the germline V gene. V lost 8 bases and J 0 bases, leaving 14 bases between the germline ends. This CDR3 region has 15 residues. CDR3 sequence reads: CASLGGDISNQPQHF. DNA for the CDR3: TGTGCCAGCCTAGGTGGGGATATTAGCAATCAGCCCCAGCATTTT. The entire variable domain, with the rest obtained from reference TRBV28 and TRBJ1-5, is as follows: DVKVTQSSRYLVKRTGEKVFLECVQDMDHENMFWYRQDPGLGLRLIYFSYDVKMKEKGDIPEGYSVSREKKERFSLILESASTNQTSMYLCASLGGDISNQPQHFGDGTRLSIL.